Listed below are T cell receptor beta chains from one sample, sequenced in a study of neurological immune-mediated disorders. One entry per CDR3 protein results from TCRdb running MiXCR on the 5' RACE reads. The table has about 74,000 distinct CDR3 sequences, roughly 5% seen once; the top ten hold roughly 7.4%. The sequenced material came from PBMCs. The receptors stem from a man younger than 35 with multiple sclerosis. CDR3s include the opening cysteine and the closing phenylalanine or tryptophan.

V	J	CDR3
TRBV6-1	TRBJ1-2	CASSGQFISYGYTF
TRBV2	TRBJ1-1	CASSEGVRVRSF
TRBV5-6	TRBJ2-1	CASSLGGRDYNEQFF
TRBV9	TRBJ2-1	CASSVGVVVGRASNEQFF
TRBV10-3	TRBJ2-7	CAISEGGVGSSYEQYF
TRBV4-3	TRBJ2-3	CASSPGLAGADTQYF
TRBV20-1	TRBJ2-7	CSARIPGLGSYEQYF
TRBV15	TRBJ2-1	CATSRDLLESEQFF
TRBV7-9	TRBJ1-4	CASSLDNGGEKLFF
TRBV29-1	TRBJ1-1	CSVDTGGYTEAFF
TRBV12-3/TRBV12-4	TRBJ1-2	CASSFARMIYGYTF
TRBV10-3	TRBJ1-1	CAITPRTGENTEAFF
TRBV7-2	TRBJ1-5	CASSSEGAAFYSNQPQHF
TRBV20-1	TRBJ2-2	CSAITPPGELFF
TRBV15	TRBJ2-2	CATSRDNPGELFF
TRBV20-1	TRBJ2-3	CSARSASSETQYF
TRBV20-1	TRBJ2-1	CSARGLAGHEQFF
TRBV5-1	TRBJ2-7	CASSLGSQYNEQYF
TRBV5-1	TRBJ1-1	CASGPPREGTEAFF
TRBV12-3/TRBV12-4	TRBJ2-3	CASSLVSRGTDTQYF
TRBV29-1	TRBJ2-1	CSVAPGKGRAEQFF
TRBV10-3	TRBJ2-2	CAISGRGPTGELFF
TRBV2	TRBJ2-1	CASSRTTNEQFF
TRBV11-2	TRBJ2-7	CASSSQQGARYEQYF
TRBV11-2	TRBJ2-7	CASSLAPGNLYEQYF
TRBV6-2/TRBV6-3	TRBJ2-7	CASSDAALSTDGSEQYF
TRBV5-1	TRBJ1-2	CASSSGGYGYTF
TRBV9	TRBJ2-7	CASSVGGGSFHEQYF
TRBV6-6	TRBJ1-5	CASKLRDQPQHF
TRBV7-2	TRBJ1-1	CASSLNSNTEAFF
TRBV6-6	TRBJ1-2	CASSETGANYGYTF
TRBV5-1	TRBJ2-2	CASSLDGQSGGELFF
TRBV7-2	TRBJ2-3	CASSPLGATDTQYF
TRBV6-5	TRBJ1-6	CASGDRGMSPLHF
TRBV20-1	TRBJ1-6	CSARSEASSPLHF
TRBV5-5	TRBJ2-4	CASSLRHAKNIQYF
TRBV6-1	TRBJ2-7	CASSTTRDSEQYF
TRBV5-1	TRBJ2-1	CASSLSQSSYNEQFF
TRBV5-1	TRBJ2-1	CASSSSGSLNEQFF
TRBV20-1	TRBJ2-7	CSANRLAEGYEQYF
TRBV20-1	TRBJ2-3	CSARRSGRTDTQYF
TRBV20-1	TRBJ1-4	CSASRAQGDEKLFF
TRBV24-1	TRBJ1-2	CATSDQGEGGYTF
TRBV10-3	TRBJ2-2	CATNRGSGELFF
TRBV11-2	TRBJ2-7	CASTPRAGGTYEQYF
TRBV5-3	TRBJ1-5	CARGGPQHF
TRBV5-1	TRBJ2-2	CASRPPGLNTGELFF
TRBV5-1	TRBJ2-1	CASSAGTHYNEQFF
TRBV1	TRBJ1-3	CTSSHRKGSGNTIYF
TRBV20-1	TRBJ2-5	CSAIAGEETQYF
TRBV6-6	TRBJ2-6	CASRTRASGANVLTF
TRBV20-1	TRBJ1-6	CSARTRGLGSPLNF
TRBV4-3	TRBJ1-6	CASSQEATGTNSPLNF
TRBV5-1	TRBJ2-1	CASSLEPLPYNEQFF
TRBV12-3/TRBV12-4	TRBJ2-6	CASSLGGRGANVLTF
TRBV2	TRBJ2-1	CASSDSGTSYNEQFF
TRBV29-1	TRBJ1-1	CSVEGSMNTEAFF